The next 20 T cell receptor beta chains were all read from a single sample in a study of OX40 agonist ivuxolimab in advanced cancers. Measured with immunoSEQ multiplex PCR; TCRdb has only the in-frame clones, and not every one. The top ten clones hold approximately 42% of a sample with about 25,000 clones, 80% to 90% of them seen once. The starting material was CD4+ or CD8+ T cells sorted from blood, obtained in a trial of the OX40 agonist ivuxolimab. These receptor sequences come from an adult with an advanced solid tumor such as melanoma, head and neck, liver or kidney cancer.

The chain uses TRBV19 and TRBJ2-1; 11 bases align to TRBD2. The CDR3 runs 15 residues. After removal of 3 bases from V and 5 bases from J, the junction contained 3 bases not matched to a gene. CDR1 LNHDA and CDR2 SQIVND come from the germline V gene (reference sequence). The CDR3 region is CASSILAGGHNEQFF. CDR3 sequence (DNA): TGTGCCAGTAGTATTCTAGCGGGGGGCCACAATGAGCAGTTCTTC.

V and J are TRBV2 and TRBJ2-1, with TRBD1 matching over 11 bases. Trimming removed 6 bases from V and 6 bases from J; junction bases left unmatched: 7. Germline lookup yields CDR1 SNHLY and CDR2 FYNNEI. The CDR3 sequence is 15 residues long. CDR3 nucleotides: TGTGCCAGCAGCGGGCTCGGGACAGGGGGCAATGAGCAGTTCTTC. Its translation is CASSGLGTGGNEQFF.

The chain is built from TRBV4-1 and TRBJ2-1; 10 bases line up with TRBD2. From germline, CDR1 is MGHRA and CDR2 YSYEKL. Trimming at V came to 0 bases and at J to 12 bases, leaving 11 bases not matched to a gene. The CDR3 is 16 amino acids. The CDR3 sequence is CASSQDLGQRGGGQFF. In nucleotides, the CDR3 is TGCGCCAGCAGCCAAGACCTCGGACAGCGGGGGGGAGGGCAGTTCTTC.

This clone turned up a few times. The chain links TRBV6-5 to TRBJ2-1, with D perhaps TRBD2 (6 bases). This CDR3 has 15 amino acids. V was cut by 0 bases and J by 2 bases, with 8 bases left in between. Looked up from germline, CDR1 is MNHEY and CDR2 is SVGAGI. CDR3 residues: CASSYSGGPYNEQFF. The CDR3 bases are TGTGCCAGCAGTTACTCGGGGGGACCCTACAATGAGCAGTTCTTC.

The chain is built from TRBV6-6 and TRBJ2-7; D call uncertain. This CDR3 region has 11 residues. Germline V gene lookup returns CDR1 MNHNY and CDR2 SVGAGI (reference sequence). Trimming took 5 bases from V and 5 from J, leaving 7 bases between them. In DNA, the CDR3 is TGTGCCAGCAGTAGCACCAACGAGCAGTACTTC. It specifies CASSSTNEQYF.

The chain carries TRBV2 and TRBJ1-4; a weak D match, TRBD1 (6 bases). Germline assignment: CDR1 SNHLY and CDR2 FYNNEI. The V and J ends lost 1 base and 8 bases respectively, with 20 bases between them. The CDR3 sequence is 17 residues long. This CDR3 reads CASSEEGDMTHTEKLFF. As DNA, the CDR3 is TGTGCCAGCAGTGAAGAGGGGGACATGACCCACACAGAAAAACTGTTTTTT.

The genes are TRBV20-1 and TRBJ1-2, with D uncertain. The germline V gene encodes CDR1 DFQATT and CDR2 SNEGSKA (reference sequence). The CDR3 is 8 residues long. V gave up 8 bases and J gave up 10 bases, with 8 bases separating them. DNA of the CDR3: TGCAGTCCCCCTTTCTACACCTTC. Its translation is CSPPFYTF.

This sequence joins TRBV27 and TRBJ1-5, with D maybe TRBD1 (5 bases). This CDR3 has 13 amino acids. Germline CDR1 MNHEY, CDR2 SMNVEV (reference sequence). The V end lost 5 bases, the J end lost 3 bases, and 8 bases lay between the germline ends. The CDR3: CASSEGPNQPQHF. The CDR3 nucleotides are TGTGCCAGCAGTGAGGGGCCCAATCAGCCCCAGCATTTT.

This clone was seen only once. The chain employs TRBV4-1 and TRBJ2-3, with D possibly TRBD2 on 5 matching bases. Germline CDR1 reads MGHRA; CDR2 reads YSYEKL. Deletions cut 1 base from V and 0 bases from J, with 11 bases between. This CDR3 is built from 16 residues. CDR3 in DNA: TGCGCCAGCAGCCAAGGAGGGCTCTCTAGCACAGATACGCAGTATTTT. This translates into CASSQGGLSSTDTQYF.

The chain combines TRBV27 with TRBJ2-7; TRBD1 or TRBD2 may be the D gene (5 bases each). Trimming took off 4 bases at V and 2 bases at J, with 9 bases between the two ends. CDR3 length equals 13 residues. Germline lookup yields CDR1 MNHEY and CDR2 SMNVEV (reference sequence). CDR3: CASSSGTPYEQYF. CDR3 coding DNA: TGTGCCAGCAGTTCAGGGACGCCCTACGAGCAGTACTTC.

The chain employs TRBV27 and TRBJ2-3, with 8 bases fitting TRBD1. The V gene's germline CDR1 is MNHEY and CDR2 SMNVEV (reference sequence). The CDR3 loop spans 15 amino acids. V shed 2 bases and J 2 bases; nucleotides not matched to a gene: 3. CDR3 DNA: TGTGCCAGCAGTTTAGGACAGGGACACACAGATACGCAGTATTTT. It codes for CASSLGQGHTDTQYF.

The V gene is TRBV4-1, the J gene TRBJ2-7; D uncertain. Germline CDR1 reads MGHRA; CDR2 reads YSYEKL. Trimming shortened V by 1 base and J by 2 bases, and 12 bases separated the two germline ends. CDR3 size: 15 residues. This chain's CDR3 is CASSQVFGRTYEQYF. CDR3 in DNA: TGCGCCAGCAGCCAAGTTTTTGGTAGAACCTACGAGCAGTACTTC.

The chain employs TRBV7-9 and TRBJ2-6, with TRBD2 matching over 13 bases. Germline trimming cut 5 bases from V and 1 base from J; bases unmatched to any gene: 8. The CDR3 is made up of 19 amino acids. The germline V gene encodes CDR1 SEHNR and CDR2 FQNEAQ (reference sequence). The CDR3 DNA is TGTGCCAGCAGCCTCGGACTAGCGGGGGCTATATCTGGGGCCAACGTCCTGACTTTC. This gives the protein CASSLGLAGAISGANVLTF. The entire variable domain, with the rest obtained from reference TRBV7-9 and TRBJ2-6, is as follows: DTGVSQNPRHKITKRGQNVTFRCDPISEHNRLYWYRQTLGQGPEFLTYFQNEAQLEKSRLLSDRFSAERPKGSFSTLEIQRTEQGDSAMYLCASSLGLAGAISGANVLTFGAGSRLTVL.

Concerning this clone itself: Other DNA variants within this sample encode the same CDR3. This chain uses TRBV9 with TRBJ2-7, with D tentatively TRBD1 or TRBD2 (5 bases each). This CDR3 has 14 amino acids. Germline lookup yields CDR1 SGDLS and CDR2 YYNGEE. V was pared by 0 bases and J by 0 bases, with 7 bases between. The CDR3 coding sequence is TGTGCCAGCAGCGTAGGGGGGAGCTCCTACGAGCAGTACTTC. Translated: CASSVGGSSYEQYF.

J is TRBJ2-7 and V is TRBV7-9; 10 positions match TRBD2. Per the germline V gene, CDR1 is SEHNR and CDR2 is FQNEAQ (reference sequence). V lost 4 bases, J lost 4 bases, and 4 bases stayed unmatched. CDR3 length: 14 residues. The CDR3 is CASSSGLAEYEQYF. The CDR3 DNA reads TGTGCCAGCAGCTCAGGACTAGCGGAGTACGAGCAGTACTTC.

The rearrangement uses TRBV14 and TRBJ2-3; maybe TRBD2 (5 bases). V was shortened by 1 base and J by 7 bases, with 9 bases between the two germline ends. Germline V gene lookup returns CDR1 SGHDN and CDR2 FVKESK. The CDR3 consists of 13 residues. CDR3 protein: CASSQGERNTQYF. As DNA, the CDR3 is TGTGCCAGCAGCCAAGGCGAGCGGAATACGCAGTATTTT.

The chain is built from TRBV5-6 and TRBJ2-3; 7 bases match TRBD1. This CDR3 region has 17 residues. CDR1 SGHDT and CDR2 YYEEEE come from the germline V gene. J lost 2 bases, V lost 2 bases, and 11 bases had no gene match. The CDR3 loop reads CASSFAVDRWATDTQYF. DNA of the CDR3: TGTGCCAGCAGCTTCGCGGTGGACAGGTGGGCCACAGATACGCAGTATTTT. Supplemented by reference TRBV5-6 and TRBJ2-3, the full variable domain reads DAGVTQSPTHLIKTRGQQVTLRCSPKSGHDTVSWYQQALGQGPQFIFQYYEEEERQRGNFPDRFSGHQFPNYSSELNVNALLLGDSALYLCASSFAVDRWATDTQYFGPGTRLTVL.

The rearrangement joins TRBV4-1 to TRBJ2-2; 8 nucleotides match TRBD1. The V gene end was trimmed by 4 bases and the J gene end by 6 bases; junction bases not matched to a gene: 1. The germline V gene has CDR1 MGHRA and CDR2 YSYEKL. This CDR3 is built from 13 residues. CDR3 DNA: TGCGCCAGCAGCCCGACAGGGGCCGGGGAGCTGTTTTTT. Translated, it gives CASSPTGAGELFF.

This clone is a singleton in its sample. The CDR3 DNA sequence: TGTGCTAGTGGTTTGGGGGGAGACTACAATGAGCAGTTCTTC. Translated: CASGLGGDYNEQFF. The genes are TRBV12-5 and TRBJ2-1; a weak D match, TRBD2 (5 bases). The CDR3 has 14 residues. Trimming took off 1 base at V and 3 bases at J, with 7 bases between the two ends. Per the germline V gene, CDR1 is LGHNT and CDR2 is FRNRAP.

The chain recombines TRBV19 with TRBJ2-1, with 9 nucleotides matching TRBD2. Trimming at V came to 9 bases and at J to 4 bases, leaving 7 bases not matched to a gene. The CDR3 has 14 amino acids. Germline loops: CDR1 LNHDA, CDR2 SQIVND (reference sequence). Here the CDR3 DNA reads TGTGCCAGCTCGACTAGCGGAGTTTACAATGAGCAGTTCTTC. Protein sequence: CASSTSGVYNEQFF.